The source of this T cell receptor beta chain is a study of T cells after yellow fever vaccination. The study's findings and limits: A limited proportion of clonotypes was detected within both the CD4 and CD8 compartments. Abundant clonotypes (contaminants from the bulk population) could be present in FACS-sorted repertoires.

5'RACE template switching produced TCR cDNA carrying a universal primer site and UMIs. Each CDR3 protein is one row after TCRdb ran MiXCR on the 5' RACE reads. Among a few hundred thousand distinct CDR3 sequences, about 5.2% were seen once, and the ten largest hold approximately 3.5%. The CDR3 is made up of 14 amino acids. Germline CDR1 reads SGHRS; CDR2 reads YFSETQ. Trimming removed 4 bases at V and 5 bases at J, with 13 bases between. About this clonotype itself: Its target is unknown.

This material consisted of CD4+ T cells sorted from PBMCs, taken on the day of the yellow fever booster vaccination. The genes are TRBV5-1 and TRBJ2-1, with D possibly TRBD2 on 5 matching bases. This sequence originates from a man aged 18-30 years who received the YFV17D yellow fever vaccine. CDR3 sequence reads: CASSPWTANNEQFF. DNA for the CDR3: TGCGCCAGCAGCCCATGGACTGCTAACAATGAGCAGTTCTTC.